This TCR beta chain was identified during a study of regulatory T cells in long-lasting Graves disease. This sample's time point: newly diagnosed GD, antithyroid drugs for less than 3 months. There was RNA extracted from PBMCs, and the TCR library was made from it. HTBI primers from iRepertoire and Arm-PCR of CDR3 regions yielded the TCR beta libraries. Original analysis: Samples jointly harbored 60 to 70 TRBV and 14 to 15 TRBJ segments. TCRdb fed the multiplex PCR reads into MiXCR, producing one record per CDR3 protein. The V and J calls follow TCRdb's processing rather than the paper's. Of about 440,000 distinct CDR3 sequences in the sample, about a sixth were seen once. These same records also appear under a second study, on T cells in Graves' hyperthyroidism and ophthalmopathy.

Sample: peripheral blood mononuclear cells (PBMCs), taken at new diagnosis, from a patient treated with antithyroid drugs. This clonotype was obtained from a woman aged 25 to 45 with Graves disease.

CDR3 sequence: CSVASGNNSPLHF. The CDR3 nucleotides read TGCAGCGTTGCGTCAGGCAATAATTCACCCCTCCACTTT. The chain uses TRBV29-1 and TRBJ1-6; the D is unclear. V lost 4 bases and J 5 bases, leaving 9 bases between the germline ends. The CDR3 is 13 residues long. CDR1 and CDR2 from the germline V gene are SQVTM and ANQGSEA.